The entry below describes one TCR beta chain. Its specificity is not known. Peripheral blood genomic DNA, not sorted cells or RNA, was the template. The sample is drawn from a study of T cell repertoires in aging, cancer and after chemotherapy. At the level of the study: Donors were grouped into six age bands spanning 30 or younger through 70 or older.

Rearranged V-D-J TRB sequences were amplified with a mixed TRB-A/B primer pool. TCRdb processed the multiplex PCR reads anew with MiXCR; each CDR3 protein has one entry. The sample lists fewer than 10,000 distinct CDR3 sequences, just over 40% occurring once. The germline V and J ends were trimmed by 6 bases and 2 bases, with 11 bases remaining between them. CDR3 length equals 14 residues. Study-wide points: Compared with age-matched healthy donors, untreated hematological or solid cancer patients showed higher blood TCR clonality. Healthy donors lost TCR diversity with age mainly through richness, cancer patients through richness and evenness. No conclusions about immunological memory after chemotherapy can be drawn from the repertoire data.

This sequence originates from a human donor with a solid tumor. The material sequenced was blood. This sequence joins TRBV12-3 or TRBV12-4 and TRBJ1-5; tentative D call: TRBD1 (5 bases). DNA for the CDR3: TGTGCCAGCAGCGGGGCTACGGGCAATCAGCCCCAGCATTTT. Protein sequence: CASSGATGNQPQHF.